This TCR beta chain was sequenced during a study of T cell responses to AZD1222 COVID-19 vaccine. Overall study findings and caveats: There were repertoire samples only from the period after the peak T cell response. Baseline serostatus was positive in only six AZD1222 recipients.

Trimming left V 3 bases short and J 5 bases short, with 10 bases between. Germline values: CDR1 MNHEY, CDR2 SMNVEV (reference sequence). The CDR3 spans 13 residues. Assay used: immunoSEQ multiplex PCR; TCRdb lists only in-frame clones, some missing. The sample carries approximately 150,000 clones, 93% recorded once. Regarding this clone: What it recognizes is unknown.

This sample comprised peripheral blood, obtained on day 0 of AZD1222 vaccination. V usage is TRBV27 and J usage is TRBJ2-5; the D is unclear. This clonotype was sampled from an adult in good health. The CDR3 DNA reads TGTGCCAGCAGTTTTTCAGCTTTGGAGACCCAGTACTTC. This translates into CASSFSALETQYF.